The sequence of this T cell receptor (beta chain) was determined in a study of blood T cell repertoires in COVID-19. Study-level background: Acute and convalescent COVID-19 specimens originated in the United States, Italy and Spain. T cells, B-cell-depleted T cells, or PBMCs supplied cDNA or gDNA.

In the source study's methods: Nucleated cell counts were estimated from reference gene primer amplification. Sequenced by immunoSEQ multiplex PCR; TCRdb stores in-frame clones only, minus some. D and trimming come from the DNA, and the V and J calls and clone size come from that table. The sample contains under 150,000 clones, approximately 80% of which appear only once. Sequenced: peripheral blood. The clonotype was recovered from a human donor with acute or convalescent COVID-19. The donor label of this sample is uncertain.

The CDR3 sequence is CASRQGSSPLHF. In DNA, the CDR3 is TGTGCCAGCAGACAGGGGAGCTCACCCCTCCACTTT. The chain couples TRBV2 to TRBJ1-6, with 7 bases fitting TRBD1. The CDR3 length is 12 residues. V was pared by 6 bases and J by 10 bases, with 3 bases of the junction left unmatched. The germline V gene encodes CDR1 SNHLY and CDR2 FYNNEI.